A single sample gave rise to the 27 T cell receptor beta chains below, sequenced in a study of T cell repertoires in cytomegalovirus infection. TCRdb fed the reads into MiXCR, producing one record per CDR3 protein. Here the sample spans 250,000 or so distinct CDR3 sequences, approximately 13% being singletons. The sample taken for sequencing was PBMCs. The origin of the receptors is a human donor in good health (CMV status not recorded). Some clones in this sample may be carry-over from other donors' samples.

This clonotype showed up just a few times. V gene TRBV12-5 combines with J gene TRBJ2-5; 9 bases align to TRBD2. The CDR3 is made up of 15 amino acids. After removal of 8 bases from V and 1 base from J, the junction contained 8 bases not matched to a gene. Germline V lookup: CDR1 LGHNT, CDR2 FRNRAP. As DNA, the CDR3 is TGTGCTAGTTCCCTCGCTAGCGGGATCCAAGAGACCCAGTACTTC. This sequence encodes CASSLASGIQETQYF. The complete variable domain, with remaining parts taken from reference TRBV12-5 and TRBJ2-5, reads DARVTQTPRHKVTEMGQEVTMRCQPILGHNTVFWYRQTMMQGLELLAYFRNRAPLDDSGMPKDRFSAEMPDATLATLKIQPSEPRDSAVYFCASSLASGIQETQYFGPGTRLLVL.

This clonotype has only a few counts. The chain employs TRBV7-3 and TRBJ2-1; the D is unclear. Looked up from germline, CDR1 is SGHTA and CDR2 is FQGTGA. Trimming took 1 base from V and 2 from J, leaving 9 bases between them. CDR3 length equals 15 residues. The chain's CDR3 is CASSLISDPYNEQFF. CDR3 in DNA: TGTGCCAGCAGCTTAATCAGCGACCCCTACAATGAGCAGTTCTTC. Looking up the rest from reference TRBV7-3 and TRBJ2-1 gives the full variable domain: GAGVSQTPSNKVTEKGKYVELRCDPISGHTALYWYRQSLGQGPEFLIYFQGTGAADDSGLPNDRFFAVRPEGSVSTLKIQRTERGDSAVYLCASSLISDPYNEQFFGPGTRLTVL.

The chain links TRBV20-1 to TRBJ2-1, with 9 nucleotides matching TRBD2. The CDR3 has 16 residues. Germline V gives CDR1 DFQATT, CDR2 SNEGSKA (reference sequence). Trimming took 0 bases from V and 6 from J; bases not matched to a gene: 9. The CDR3 protein is CSARDPWREGPNEQFF. CDR3 in DNA: TGCAGTGCTAGAGACCCTTGGCGGGAGGGCCCCAATGAGCAGTTCTTC.

This chain uses TRBV20-1 with TRBJ1-2; D is perhaps TRBD1 (5 bases). The CDR3 runs 13 residues. V lost 6 bases and J lost 8, with 19 bases in between. Germline V gene sequence: CDR1 DFQATT, CDR2 SNEGSKA (reference sequence). CDR3 sequence: CSAAPGGEKGYTF. In DNA, the CDR3 is TGCAGTGCCGCGCCGGGGGGGGAGAAGGGCTACACCTTC.

J is TRBJ2-2 and V is TRBV5-4; 7 bases fit TRBD2. Unmatched junction bases numbered 4, after V lost 3 bases and J lost 2 bases. CDR1 is SGHNT, CDR2 YYREEE, per germline (reference sequence). This CDR3 region has 15 residues. For the CDR3, the DNA is TGTGCCAGCAGCTGGGGGGGGTACAACACCGGGGAGCTGTTTTTT. This codes for CASSWGGYNTGELFF.

This clonotype was seen a few times. The rearrangement joins TRBV11-2 to TRBJ2-1, with D tentatively TRBD1 or TRBD2 (5 bases each). The V gene's germline CDR1 is SGHAT and CDR2 FQNNGV. The CDR3 is made up of 15 amino acids. Trimming pared 5 bases from V and 6 bases from J, leaving 17 bases between. The CDR3 loop reads CASSHRDANGNEQFF. The CDR3 DNA is TGTGCCAGCAGCCACCGGGACGCCAATGGCAATGAGCAGTTCTTC.

This clonotype has ten or more counts. The chain has TRBV7-3 and TRBJ2-1; maybe TRBD2 (6 bases). The CDR3 is made up of 15 amino acids. V gave up 5 bases and J gave up 6 bases, with 17 bases separating them. CDR1 is SGHTA, CDR2 FQGTGA, per germline. DNA of the CDR3: TGTGCCAGCAGCCTAGACTTCCGGGACTTCAATGAGCAGTTCTTC. This codes for CASSLDFRDFNEQFF.

The chain is built from TRBV4-3 and TRBJ2-7; TRBD1 matches at 9 bases. The CDR3 covers 14 residues. Trimming at V came to 2 bases and at J to 2 bases, leaving 1 base not matched to a gene. CDR1 and CDR2 (germline): LGHNA, YSLEER. In DNA, the CDR3 is TGCGCCAGCAGCCAAAACAGGGGGCCCTACGAGCAGTACTTC. Its translation: CASSQNRGPYEQYF.

This rearrangement joins TRBV5-1 to TRBJ1-5; TRBD1 might be the D (5 bases). V lost 4 bases and J 0 bases, leaving 11 bases between the germline ends. Germline CDR1 SGHRS, CDR2 YFSETQ. The CDR3 is 15 amino acids. CDR3 coding DNA: TGCGCCAGCAGCCCCGCGGGGGATAGCAATCAGCCCCAGCATTTT. It yields the protein CASSPAGDSNQPQHF.

In this sample, this clonotype turned up many times. This chain uses TRBV19 with TRBJ2-7; D gene uncertain. From germline, CDR1 is LNHDA and CDR2 SQIVND (reference sequence). V was cut by 2 bases and J by 2 bases, with 13 bases left in between. CDR3 length: 15 amino acids. The CDR3 DNA sequence: TGTGCCAGTAGTATAATAGTCGGCAGGACCTACGAGCAGTACTTC. Its protein product is CASSIIVGRTYEQYF.

This clonotype has ten or more counts. This chain joins TRBV6-2 or TRBV6-3 and TRBJ2-5; weak D call: TRBD2 (5 bases). Germline V gene lookup returns CDR1 MNHEY and CDR2 SVGEGT. CDR3 length: 17 residues. Between the trimmed V and J ends, which lost 5 bases and 6 bases, there was a span of 25 bases. This CDR3 reads CASSRASRASSKKTQYF. In DNA form, the CDR3 reads TGTGCCAGCAGTCGGGCGTCGAGGGCAAGCTCTAAAAAGACCCAGTACTTC.

This clonotype was observed a handful of times. The gene calls are TRBV2 and TRBJ1-4; 8 bases agree with TRBD1. CDR1 is SNHLY, CDR2 FYNNEI, per germline. V trimming: 5 bases; J trimming: 7 bases; junction bases outside the gene matches: 6. This CDR3 spans 14 amino acids. The DNA for the CDR3 is TGTGCCAGCAGTTCGACAGGGGTGGCTGAAAAACTGTTTTTT. Translating it yields CASSSTGVAEKLFF.

The table lists this clonotype with many counts. The chain links TRBV7-2 to TRBJ2-2; D call uncertain. Germline CDR1 SGHTA, CDR2 FQGNSA. Deletions cut 2 bases from V and 5 bases from J, with 6 bases between. The CDR3 is 13 residues long. CDR3 sequence reads: CASSLPQTGELFF. The CDR3 coding sequence is TGTGCCAGCAGCTTACCACAGACCGGGGAGCTGTTTTTT.

This chain links TRBV28 with TRBJ2-5; 7 nucleotides agree with TRBD2. V lost 6 bases, J lost 2 bases, and 12 bases stayed unmatched. Germline CDR1 is MDHEN and CDR2 is SYDVKM. The CDR3 consists of 16 residues. This CDR3 reads CASSSLPPSGQETQYF. Written as DNA, the CDR3 is TGTGCCAGCAGCTCACTCCCCCCTAGCGGTCAAGAGACCCAGTACTTC.

This clonotype was seen a few times. The chain recombines TRBV20-1 with TRBJ2-1; the match to TRBD2 covers 8 bases. Trimming took 3 bases from V and 5 from J; bases not matched to a gene: 9. Germline loops: CDR1 DFQATT, CDR2 SNEGSKA (reference sequence). CDR3 length: 15 amino acids. CDR3 sequence reads: CSARRTGGINNEQFF. The CDR3 DNA reads as TGCAGTGCTAGGCGGACGGGGGGGATAAACAATGAGCAGTTCTTC.

This clonotype appeared many times. The chain combines TRBV6-5 with TRBJ1-1; TRBD1 matches 8 bases. The CDR3 runs 14 residues. Per the germline V gene, CDR1 is MNHEY and CDR2 is SVGAGI. The J segment lost 1 base and the V segment lost 6 bases, leaving 4 bases of the junction unmatched. The CDR3 nucleotides read TGTGCCAGCAGGCTGGGACAGGAGAACACTGAAGCTTTCTTT. This sequence encodes CASRLGQENTEAFF.

The gene calls are TRBV29-1 and TRBJ2-7; no firm D call. This CDR3 contains 14 residues. Germline CDR1 reads SQVTM; CDR2 reads ANQGSEA. Trimming took off 3 bases at V and 6 bases at J, with 18 bases between the two ends. The CDR3: CSVEYRTNPSEQYF. The CDR3 coding sequence is TGCAGCGTTGAGTATCGGACCAATCCCAGCGAGCAGTACTTC.

Ten or more counts support this clonotype. The chain is built from TRBV11-2 and TRBJ2-5; D could derive from TRBD1 or TRBD2 (8 bases each). V shed 6 bases and J shed 4 bases, with 24 bases lying between them. In germline, CDR1 is SGHAT, CDR2 FQNNGV. The CDR3 runs 17 residues. CDR3 residues: CASRSGRGREVRETQYF. The CDR3 DNA reads TGTGCCAGCAGGTCGGGCAGGGGGCGGGAGGTTCGAGAGACCCAGTACTTC.

This clonotype was seen at least ten times. The J gene is TRBJ1-5, the V gene TRBV20-1, with D possibly being TRBD1 (5 bases). The CDR3 has 12 residues. Looked up from germline, CDR1 is DFQATT and CDR2 is SNEGSKA (reference sequence). The V end was cut by 4 bases, the J end by 5 bases, with 9 bases between. CDR3 region: CSAMTGDQPQHF. CDR3 DNA: TGCAGTGCTATGACGGGGGATCAGCCCCAGCATTTT.

This clonotype has only a few counts. V and J are TRBV19 and TRBJ1-5, with TRBD1 as a possible D gene (5 bases). The V gene's germline CDR1 is LNHDA and CDR2 SQIVND (reference sequence). V was trimmed by 5 bases and J by 0 bases, leaving 11 bases between them. This CDR3 is built from 15 residues. Written as DNA, the CDR3 is TGTGCCAGTAGTGCCCGGGGGAATAGCAATCAGCCCCAGCATTTT. Protein: CASSARGNSNQPQHF.

This clonotype has ten or more counts. The rearrangement uses TRBV7-8 and TRBJ2-3; 8 bases are a match to TRBD1. With V trimmed by 5 bases and J by 1 base, 2 bases remained unmatched. Germline V lookup: CDR1 SGHVS, CDR2 FQNEAQ. The CDR3 consists of 14 residues. The CDR3 is CASSADRGTDTQYF. The CDR3 DNA is TGTGCCAGCAGCGCGGACAGGGGCACAGATACGCAGTATTTT.

The sample holds many counts of this clonotype. J is TRBJ2-3 and V is TRBV6-2 or TRBV6-3; D might be TRBD1 or TRBD2, each matching 6 bases. This CDR3 region has 15 residues. V was pared by 7 bases and J by 0 bases, with 14 bases between. Germline lookup yields CDR1 MNHEY and CDR2 SVGEGT. CDR3 bases: TGTGCCAGCACCTTCGGGGGCGGCAGCACAGATACGCAGTATTTT. Translated, it gives CASTFGGGSTDTQYF.

This clonotype was found many times. V usage is TRBV7-9 and J usage is TRBJ2-7; D assignment may be TRBD1 or TRBD2 (6 bases each). The length of the CDR3 is 13 residues. Looked up from germline, CDR1 is SEHNR and CDR2 is FQNEAQ (reference sequence). The V gene lost 5 bases and the J gene lost 1 base, with 9 bases spanning the gap. Here the CDR3 reads CASSPGASYEQYF. The CDR3 DNA follows: TGTGCCAGCAGCCCGGGGGCTTCCTACGAGCAGTACTTC. Drawing the rest from reference TRBV7-9 and TRBJ2-7, the complete variable domain is DTGVSQNPRHKITKRGQNVTFRCDPISEHNRLYWYRQTLGQGPEFLTYFQNEAQLEKSRLLSDRFSAERPKGSFSTLEIQRTEQGDSAMYLCASSPGASYEQYFGPGTRLTVT.

This clonotype was detected ten times or more. The chain recombines TRBV7-2 with TRBJ2-7; 9 bases agree with TRBD2. The ends lost 3 bases at V and 3 bases at J; junction bases unmatched: 3. The germline gives CDR1 SGHTA, CDR2 FQGNSA. The CDR3 covers 14 residues. The CDR3 DNA follows: TGTGCCAGCAGCTTCCGACTAGCGGACTACGAGCAGTACTTC. It specifies CASSFRLADYEQYF.

This rearrangement joins TRBV4-3 to TRBJ2-2; 8 bases are shared with TRBD2. The V segment lost 3 bases and the J segment 4 bases; nucleotides outside the gene matches: 7. The CDR3 contains 16 residues. Germline lookup yields CDR1 LGHNA and CDR2 YSLEER. The CDR3 region has the DNA TGCGCCAGCAGCCATCCGGGGGGGGCGCTCACCGGGGAGCTGTTTTTT. This gives the protein CASSHPGGALTGELFF.

This clonotype has ten or more counts. This chain joins TRBV7-2 and TRBJ1-1, with 8 bases matching TRBD1. V gave up 5 bases and J gave up 1 base; unmatched junction bases: 3. The CDR3 loop spans 14 amino acids. Germline-derived CDR1 and CDR2 are SGHTA and FQGNSA. CDR3 region: CASSPGQGNTEAFF. The DNA for the CDR3 is TGTGCCAGCAGCCCCGGACAGGGGAACACTGAAGCTTTCTTT.

The chain combines TRBV7-9 with TRBJ1-4, with D possibly matching TRBD1 (5 bases). V dropped 4 bases and J dropped 0 bases, with 12 bases sitting between them. The CDR3 spans 16 residues. CDR1 and CDR2 from the germline V gene are SEHNR and FQNEAQ (reference sequence). CDR3 sequence reads: CASSSGRAATNEKLFF. CDR3 bases: TGTGCCAGCAGCTCGGGGCGGGCAGCAACTAATGAAAAACTGTTTTTT. The entire variable domain, with the rest obtained from reference TRBV7-9 and TRBJ1-4, is as follows: DTGVSQNPRHKITKRGQNVTFRCDPISEHNRLYWYRQTLGQGPEFLTYFQNEAQLEKSRLLSDRFSAERPKGSFSTLEIQRTEQGDSAMYLCASSSGRAATNEKLFFGSGTQLSVL.